The next 18 T cell receptor beta chains were all read from a single sample in a study of immune evolution from preneoplasia to lung adenocarcinoma. TCRdb's table, derived via immunoSEQ multiplex PCR, lists solely in-frame clones and lacks some. The data hold thousands of clones, with approximately 80% observed a single time. Source material: FFPE adjacent normal lung tissue. The origin of the receptors is a person aged 70 to 85 with lung adenocarcinoma.

A single count supports this clone. The V call is TRBV7-2, the J call TRBJ1-5; TRBD1 agrees at 8 bases. The CDR3 covers 14 residues. V lost 5 bases, J lost 4 bases, and 4 bases stayed unmatched. In germline, CDR1 is SGHTA, CDR2 FQGNSA. The CDR3 is CASSPGQGNQPQHF. Written as DNA, the CDR3 is TGTGCCAGCAGCCCAGGACAGGGTAATCAGCCCCAGCATTTT. Complete variable domain (other parts from reference TRBV7-2 and TRBJ1-5): GAGVSQSPSNKVTEKGKDVELRCDPISGHTALYWYRQSLGQGLEFLIYFQGNSAPDKSGLPSDRFSAERTGGSVSTLTIQRTQQEDSAVYLCASSPGQGNQPQHFGDGTRLSIL.

The CDR3 is CASSLTQYSGNTIYF. The CDR3 bases are TGTGCCAGCTCCCTAACACAATACTCTGGAAACACCATATATTTT. The chain uses TRBV28 and TRBJ1-3, with D unclear. V dropped 8 bases and J dropped 0 bases, with 14 bases sitting between them. Germline V CDR1 and CDR2: MDHEN, SYDVKM. The CDR3 runs 15 residues.

This clone came up a few times. The DNA of the CDR3 is TGTGCCAGCAGCCAAGACTCACCCACCACAGATACGCAGTATTTT. This codes for CASSQDSPTTDTQYF. The V call is TRBV6-5, the J call TRBJ2-3; D is unresolved. CDR3 size: 15 residues. CDR1 is MNHEY, CDR2 SVGAGI, per germline. Trimming shortened V by 6 bases and J by 2 bases, and 15 bases separated the two germline ends.

This chain connects TRBV5-1 to TRBJ1-2; D is undetermined. Germline CDR1 and CDR2: SGHRS and YFSETQ. The V end lost 2 bases, the J end lost 4 bases, and 12 bases lay between the germline ends. CDR3 length equals 14 residues. The CDR3 loop is CASSLSGVLYGYTF. CDR3 bases: TGCGCCAGCAGCTTAAGTGGGGTTCTCTATGGCTACACCTTC.

This clone was seen only once. The gene calls are TRBV7-9 and TRBJ1-2; 8 nucleotides line up with TRBD1. The length of the CDR3 is 14 residues. Germline CDR1 reads SEHNR; CDR2 reads FQNEAQ (reference sequence). V was pared by 1 base and J by 4 bases, with 2 bases of the junction left unmatched. CDR3 bases: TGTGCCAGCAGCTTAGGGACAGGGTTCTATGGCTACACCTTC. Amino acids: CASSLGTGFYGYTF.

This sequence joins TRBV11-2 and TRBJ2-3, with TRBD2 matching 7 bases. The V gene's germline CDR1 is SGHAT and CDR2 FQNNGV. The CDR3 length is 17 residues. The junction had 9 bases not matched to a gene; V was cut back by 3 bases and J by 0 bases. CDR3 sequence: CASSFQLRGMSTDTQYF. The CDR3 DNA reads as TGTGCCAGCAGCTTCCAACTGCGGGGGATGAGCACAGATACGCAGTATTTT.

This rearrangement joins TRBV29-1 to TRBJ2-3; TRBD2 might be the D (6 bases). The V end was cut by 1 base, the J end by 1 base, with 9 bases between. Germline assignment: CDR1 SQVTM and CDR2 ANQGSEA. The CDR3 totals 14 residues. CDR3 loop: CSVEGGVRTDTQYF. CDR3 bases: TGCAGCGTTGAAGGCGGGGTCCGCACAGATACGCAGTATTTT.

The chain carries TRBV7-3 and TRBJ2-2; D remains ambiguous. CDR1 is SGHTA, CDR2 FQGTGA, per germline. Trimming took off 3 bases at V and 6 bases at J, with 8 bases between the two ends. This CDR3 is built from 13 residues. CDR3 residues: CASSLLGSGELFF. In DNA form, the CDR3 reads TGTGCCAGCAGCTTGCTAGGATCCGGGGAGCTGTTTTTT.

The genes are TRBV4-1 and TRBJ2-3, with D uncertain. This CDR3 is built from 11 residues. Trimming took off 8 bases at V and 1 base at J, with 4 bases between the two ends. Germline V gene sequence: CDR1 MGHRA, CDR2 YSYEKL. The CDR3 DNA is TGCGCCAGCGGTGGCACAGATACGCAGTATTTT. Protein sequence: CASGGTDTQYF.

The chain recombines TRBV2 with TRBJ1-6, with a possible D match to TRBD1 (5 bases). Germline assignment: CDR1 SNHLY and CDR2 FYNNEI. The CDR3 spans 14 residues. V gave up 8 bases and J gave up 9 bases, with 17 bases separating them. The CDR3 DNA follows: TGTGCCAGCTGGCAGGGCTTATCAAGTTCACCCCTCCACTTT. This encodes CASWQGLSSSPLHF.

This sequence joins TRBV11-3 and TRBJ2-1; D is unclear. The CDR3 length is 15 residues. V lost 1 base and J 8 bases, leaving 15 bases between the germline ends. Germline loops: CDR1 SGHNT, CDR2 YENEEA. Written as DNA, the CDR3 is TGTGCCAGCAGCTTAGGCTCAGCAGAAAACGATGAGCAGTTCTTC. The encoded protein is CASSLGSAENDEQFF.

The rearrangement links TRBV6-5 to TRBJ2-2; possible D gene TRBD1, 7 bases. Looked up from germline, CDR1 is MNHEY and CDR2 is SVGAGI. This CDR3 comprises 14 residues. V lost 7 bases and J lost 7, with 16 bases in between. The CDR3 is CASKPTGTGGELFF. The DNA of the CDR3 is TGTGCCAGCAAACCGACAGGGACTGGCGGGGAGCTGTTTTTT.

This sequence joins TRBV28 and TRBJ2-7; 7 nucleotides line up with TRBD1. This CDR3 is 15 amino acids long. CDR1 and CDR2 (germline): MDHEN, SYDVKM. The J segment lost 5 bases and the V segment lost 6 bases, leaving 13 bases of the junction unmatched. The CDR3 loop reads CASSLGTGVRDEQYF. As DNA, the CDR3 is TGTGCCAGCAGCCTCGGAACAGGGGTGAGAGACGAGCAGTACTTC.

The J gene is TRBJ1-1, the V gene TRBV6-5; D not certain. CDR1 MNHEY and CDR2 SVGAGI come from the germline V gene. Trimming removed 7 bases at V and 9 bases at J, with 12 bases between. The length of the CDR3 is 11 residues. CDR3 sequence: CASITQRKAFF. As DNA, the CDR3 is TGTGCCAGCATTACACAGAGAAAAGCTTTCTTT.

The CDR3 nucleotides read TGTGCCAGCAGTGTAATCTACGGACAAACCTACGAGCAGTACTTC. Amino acids: CASSVIYGQTYEQYF. The chain combines TRBV6-1 with TRBJ2-7; tentatively, D is TRBD1 (5 bases). Germline V gives CDR1 MNHNS, CDR2 SASEGT. Trimming cost V 4 bases and J 2 bases, with 15 bases left between them. CDR3 size: 15 residues.

This clone has a handful of counts. V usage is TRBV5-4 and J usage is TRBJ1-1; D possibly corresponds to TRBD1 (6 bases). V lost 4 bases and J 2 bases, leaving 12 bases between the germline ends. Germline CDR1 and CDR2: SGHNT and YYREEE (reference sequence). The CDR3 is made up of 14 amino acids. CDR3 sequence reads: CASSRDGTNTEAFF. The CDR3 DNA follows: TGTGCCAGCAGCCGCGACGGGACAAACACTGAAGCTTTCTTT.

This chain joins TRBV25-1 and TRBJ2-5; D is unresolved. The V and J ends lost 4 bases and 4 bases respectively, with 4 bases between them. CDR3 length equals 11 residues. The germline gives CDR1 MGHDK, CDR2 SYGVNS. CDR3 region: CASSVGETQYF. The CDR3 bases are TGTGCCAGCAGTGTGGGAGAGACCCAGTACTTC.

This clone was seen a handful of times. The V and J genes are TRBV15 and TRBJ2-3, with D unresolved. The CDR3 sequence is 14 residues long. Trimming took 6 bases from V and 1 from J, leaving 11 bases between them. From germline, CDR1 is LNHNV and CDR2 YYDKDF (reference sequence). The DNA for the CDR3 is TGTGCCACCAGTACGAGTGGGGGCACAGATACGCAGTATTTT. This encodes CATSTSGGTDTQYF.